This is a list of T cell receptor beta chains from one sample in a study of blood T cell repertoires in COVID-19. TCRdb keeps only in-frame clones here, not all; method: immunoSEQ multiplex PCR. The sample holds about 87,000 clones, over 80% seen once. Specimen: peripheral blood. The receptor set was obtained from a woman older than 75 with active or convalescent COVID-19. CDR3s include the opening cysteine and the closing phenylalanine or tryptophan. Fields, in order: D gene, clone size, V gene, J gene, CDR3 protein, CDR3 DNA. D genes are given only for firm matches. Some rows mark clone size as missing; the rest say once, few, many or name a class of expanded clone.

>TRBD2|-|TRBV7-9|TRBJ2-1
CASSQGLAGVEQFF
TGTGCCAGCAGCCAAGGACTAGCGGGGGTCGAGCAGTTCTTC
>TRBD2|-|TRBV4-2|TRBJ2-3
CASSQGGGLGTDTQYF
TGTGCCAGCAGCCAAGGGGGGGGTCTTGGCACAGATACGCAGTATTTT
>TRBD1|-|TRBV15|TRBJ2-5
CATSRVQGSPEQETQYF
TGTGCCACCAGCAGAGTACAGGGGTCCCCCGAGCAAGAGACCCAGTACTTC
>-|-|TRBV6-5|TRBJ1-1
CASSYSRGGDTEAFF
TGTGCCAGCAGTTACTCGAGGGGGGGGGACACTGAAGCTTTCTTT
>TRBD1|once|TRBV4-1|TRBJ1-5
CASSRDRGNQPQHF
TGCGCCAGCAGTCGGGACAGGGGGAATCAGCCCCAGCATTTT
>TRBD2|once|TRBV28|TRBJ2-3
CASSPRTSGMGADTQYF
TGTGCCAGCAGTCCTCGGACTAGCGGGATGGGGGCAGATACGCAGTATTTT
>-|-|TRBV6-2/TRBV6-3|TRBJ1-5
CASSFGTPPQHF
TGTGCCAGCAGTTTCGGGACTCCCCCCCAGCATTTT
>TRBD2|-|TRBV3-1/TRBV3-2|TRBJ2-1
CASSHLAGDNEQFF
TGTGCCAGCAGCCATCTAGCGGGGGACAATGAGCAGTTCTTC
>-|once|TRBV2|TRBJ2-2
CASSTGLNTGELFF
TGTGCCAGCAGTACAGGGTTGAACACCGGGGAGCTGTTTTTT
>TRBD1|-|TRBV2|TRBJ1-4
CASSGQGGEKLFF
TGTGCCAGCAGTGGACAGGGGGGTGAAAAACTGTTTTTT
>TRBD2|-|TRBV4-1|TRBJ2-3
CASSQDLIRLAGYTDTQYF
TGCGCCAGCAGCCAAGATCTCATCCGACTAGCGGGGTACACAGATACGCAGTATTTT
>-|many|TRBV5-1|TRBJ2-3
CASSLRGTTGDTQYF
TGCGCCAGCAGCTTGAGGGGGACGACTGGAGATACGCAGTATTTT
>-|-|TRBV7-9|TRBJ2-7
CASRAGASYEQYF
TGTGCCAGCAGGGCAGGGGCGTCCTACGAGCAGTACTTC
>TRBD1|-|TRBV11-3|TRBJ2-1
CASSFAGGEQFF
TGTGCCAGCAGCTTTGCAGGGGGTGAGCAGTTCTTC
>-|-|TRBV24-1|TRBJ2-3
CATSDLPRQGTDTQYF
TGTGCCACCAGTGATTTGCCCCGACAGGGCACAGATACGCAGTATTTT
>TRBD1|-|TRBV19|TRBJ2-7
CASSVGQGGEQYF
TGTGCCAGTAGTGTGGGACAGGGCGGCGAGCAGTACTTC
>-|-|TRBV5-6|TRBJ2-5
CASSLEKRSYRGTQYF
TGTGCCAGCAGCCTAGAAAAGCGGTCCTACCGGGGGACCCAGTACTTC
>-|-|TRBV5-6|TRBJ2-7
CASSRRDYLYEQYF
TGTGCCAGCAGCCGCCGGGATTATTTGTACGAGCAGTACTTC
>-|-|TRBV19|TRBJ1-2
CASSIGGANYGYTF
TGTGCCAGTAGTATCGGAGGCGCTAACTATGGCTACACCTTC
>TRBD1|once|TRBV28|TRBJ1-1
CASSSGQGTEAFF
TGTGCCAGCAGTTCTGGACAGGGGACTGAAGCTTTCTTT
>-|-|TRBV28|TRBJ2-2
CASSLQGTGELFF
TGTGCCAGCAGCCTACAGGGAACCGGGGAGCTGTTTTTT
>TRBD2|-|TRBV11-3|TRBJ2-1
CASSFSGGEQFF
TGTGCCAGCAGCTTTAGCGGGGGTGAGCAGTTCTTC
>-|few|TRBV19|TRBJ1-5
CASTRGDQPQHF
TGTGCCAGTACCCGGGGGGATCAGCCCCAGCATTTT
>-|-|TRBV7-9|TRBJ1-1
CASSLDRDTEAFF
TGTGCCAGCAGCCTGGACAGAGACACTGAAGCTTTCTTT
>-|-|TRBV28|TRBJ2-3
CASSQTSTDTQYF
TGTGCCAGCAGCCAGACTAGCACAGATACGCAGTATTTT
>-|-|TRBV6-6|TRBJ2-7
CASSYSGRTYEQYF
TGTGCCAGCAGTTACTCTGGCAGGACCTACGAGCAGTACTTC
>-|-|TRBV4-2|TRBJ2-1
CASSQEGPSQDEQFF
TGTGCCAGCAGCCAAGAAGGACCTAGCCAGGATGAGCAGTTCTTC
>TRBD1|once|TRBV19|TRBJ2-1
CASSDQTGSAEQFF
TGTGCCAGTAGTGACCAGACAGGGAGCGCTGAGCAGTTCTTC
>TRBD1|-|TRBV4-1|TRBJ1-1
CASSQVRGLGNTEAFF
TGCGCCAGCAGCCAAGTTAGGGGGCTCGGGAACACTGAAGCTTTCTTT
>-|-|TRBV30|TRBJ2-7
CAWSSVLSYEQYF
TGTGCCTGGAGTTCAGTTCTCTCCTACGAGCAGTACTTC
>TRBD2|-|TRBV6-5|TRBJ2-1
CASKRAGSSYNEQFF
TGTGCCAGCAAGAGAGCGGGGTCCTCCTACAATGAGCAGTTCTTC
>-|few|TRBV11-2|TRBJ2-7
CASSLGQVLSYEQYF
TGTGCCAGCAGCTTAGGGCAGGTTCTCTCCTACGAGCAGTACTTC
>-|-|TRBV2|TRBJ1-5
CASRGEGHQPQHF
TGTGCCAGCAGGGGGGAGGGGCATCAGCCCCAGCATTTT
>TRBD1|-|TRBV15|TRBJ1-4
CATSAALNDRGRKLFF
TGTGCCACCAGCGCTGCTTTAAATGACAGGGGGAGAAAACTGTTTTTT
>TRBD1|few|TRBV29-1|TRBJ1-5
CSVGDRGSQPQHF
TGCAGCGTTGGGGACAGGGGCTCACAGCCCCAGCATTTT
>TRBD2|-|TRBV29-1|TRBJ2-5
CSVAGTSGRVVGTQYF
TGCAGCGTTGCCGGGACTAGCGGGAGGGTTGTAGGGACCCAGTACTTC
>-|-|TRBV4-2|TRBJ1-1
CASSQDREVTEAFF
TGTGCCAGCAGCCAAGACAGGGAGGTCACTGAAGCTTTCTTT
>-|many|TRBV7-9|TRBJ1-1
CASSSDRLNTEAFF
TGTGCCAGCAGCTCCGACAGACTGAACACTGAAGCTTTCTTT
>TRBD2|once|TRBV6-2/TRBV6-3|TRBJ2-3
CASSPSLSGGVKDTQYF
TGTGCCAGCAGTCCCTCCCTCAGCGGGGGGGTTAAAGATACGCAGTATTTT
>-|few|TRBV3-1/TRBV3-2|TRBJ2-1
CASSLRLRSSYNEQFF
TGTGCCAGCAGTCTGCGACTGAGAAGCTCCTACAATGAGCAGTTCTTC
>-|-|TRBV6-6|TRBJ2-3
CASSYSASREDTQYF
TGTGCCAGCAGTTACTCAGCGAGTCGTGAGGATACGCAGTATTTT
>-|-|TRBV28|TRBJ1-6
CASSLDSLSSYNSPLHF
TGTGCCAGCAGTCTGGACAGTTTAAGCTCCTATAATTCACCCCTCCACTTT
>-|-|TRBV2|TRBJ2-2
CASSEGGLRTGELFF
TGTGCCAGCAGTGAAGGGGGACTGCGCACCGGGGAGCTGTTTTTT
>-|-|TRBV6-6|TRBJ1-1
CASSLGGPVTEAFF
TGTGCCAGCAGCCTGGGAGGTCCTGTCACTGAAGCTTTCTTT
>-|-|TRBV19|TRBJ2-5
CASSIKRETETQYF
TGTGCCAGTAGTATAAAACGGGAGACCGAGACCCAGTACTTC
>-|few|TRBV18|TRBJ1-4
CASSPLPGEKLFF
TGTGCCAGCTCACCACTACCGGGGGAAAAACTGTTTTTT
>-|few|TRBV7-2|TRBJ2-7
CASTSPAGGYEQYF
TGTGCCAGCACCTCCCCGGCCGGGGGTTACGAGCAGTACTTC
>-|-|TRBV7-2|TRBJ2-5
CASSWGLETQYF
TGTGCCAGCAGCTGGGGCCTAGAGACCCAGTACTTC